These 32 T cell receptor beta chains came from one sample sequenced in a study of Ad26.COV2.S vaccination and SARS-CoV-2 variants. The repertoire was sequenced with immunoSEQ multiplex PCR; TCRdb's copy has only in-frame clones and lacks some. The sample contains around 370,000 clones, about 91% of which appear only once. The sequencing used peripheral blood, collected after recovery from COVID-19. Receptor source: a human donor who had recovered from COVID-19.

The chain is built from TRBV5-6 and TRBJ1-6; D is ambiguous. V lost 4 bases, J lost 8 bases, and 10 bases lay in between. The CDR3 spans 13 residues. The germline V gene has CDR1 SGHDT and CDR2 YYEEEE. The CDR3 loop reads CASSLTPDSPLHF. CDR3 DNA sequence: TGTGCCAGCAGCCTCACCCCAGATTCACCCCTCCACTTT.

The chain recombines TRBV5-5 with TRBJ1-5; 9 nucleotides match TRBD1. This CDR3 is built from 15 residues. Germline V lookup: CDR1 SGHKS, CDR2 YYEKEE (reference sequence). Trimming removed 7 bases from V and 0 bases from J; junction bases left unmatched: 5. The CDR3 loop reads CASGWTGDSNQPQHF. The CDR3 nucleotides are TGTGCCAGCGGTTGGACAGGGGATAGCAATCAGCCCCAGCATTTT.

The chain employs TRBV12-3 or TRBV12-4 and TRBJ1-1; possible D gene TRBD1, 6 bases. Trimming left V 5 bases short and J 5 bases short, with 12 bases between. There are 13 residues in the CDR3. The CDR3 DNA reads TGTGCCAGCAGTCCAAGGGGGGTAACTGAAGCTTTCTTT. As protein: CASSPRGVTEAFF.

The J gene is TRBJ1-2, the V gene TRBV6-1, with 8 nucleotides matching TRBD1. Losses at the gene ends were 3 bases for V and 5 bases for J; bases not matched to a gene: 8. The germline CDR1 and CDR2 sequences are MNHNS and SASEGT. This CDR3 is 15 amino acids long. DNA for the CDR3: TGTGCCAGCAGTGATTTTATAGGACAGGGATATGGCTACACCTTC. Its protein is CASSDFIGQGYGYTF.

The chain employs TRBV9 and TRBJ2-1; a possible D gene is TRBD2 (5 bases). The V end lost 3 bases, the J end lost 9 bases, and 7 bases lay between the germline ends. The CDR3 has 11 amino acids. Germline V gives CDR1 SGDLS, CDR2 YYNGEE. CDR3 nucleotide sequence: TGTGCCAGCAGCGCCGAGGGTGAGCAGTTCTTC. This sequence encodes CASSAEGEQFF. Complete variable domain (other parts from reference TRBV9 and TRBJ2-1): DSGVTQTPKHLITATGQRVTLRCSPRSGDLSVYWYQQSLDQGLQFLIQYYNGEERAKGNILERFSAQQFPDLHSELNLSSLELGDSALYFCASSAEGEQFFGPGTRLTVL.

The chain carries TRBV19 and TRBJ2-2, with 7 nucleotides matching TRBD1. The CDR3 spans 14 residues. The J segment lost 4 bases and the V segment lost 8 bases, leaving 7 bases of the junction unmatched. Germline V gene data show CDR1 as LNHDA and CDR2 as SQIVND (reference sequence). For the CDR3, the DNA is TGTGCCAGTGGATCACAGGGGTTCACCGGGGAGCTGTTTTTT. Translated: CASGSQGFTGELFF.

The chain couples TRBV6-5 to TRBJ1-2; tentative D call: TRBD1 (5 bases). The CDR3 is 14 amino acids. Germline CDR1 reads MNHEY; CDR2 reads SVGAGI. The V end lost 8 bases, the J end lost 0 bases, and 13 bases lay between the germline ends. The CDR3, as DNA: TGTGCCAGCCGGCCAGGGCAAGCTAACTATGGCTACACCTTC. Translated: CASRPGQANYGYTF.

J is TRBJ2-6 and V is TRBV21-1; TRBD1 reflects the table's D call only, with no check against the DNA. TRBV21-1 is a pseudogene. This CDR3 is 17 amino acids long. The CDR3 bases are TGTGCCAGCAGCAAGAACGGACAGAACTCTGGGGCCAACGTCCTGACTTTC. Translated, it gives CASSKNGQNSGANVLTF.

V and J are TRBV5-6 and TRBJ2-2, with D tentatively TRBD1 (7 bases). V was trimmed by 0 bases and J by 3 bases, leaving 18 bases between them. This CDR3 spans 18 amino acids. Germline V lookup: CDR1 SGHDT, CDR2 YYEEEE. The CDR3 here is CASSLVGGGMLDTGELFF. DNA for the CDR3: TGTGCCAGCAGCTTGGTTGGAGGGGGCATGTTGGACACCGGGGAGCTGTTTTTT.

The chain employs TRBV27 and TRBJ2-2, with D unclear. CDR3 length equals 14 residues. Germline loops: CDR1 MNHEY, CDR2 SMNVEV (reference sequence). Trimming took off 3 bases at V and 0 bases at J, with 5 bases between the two ends. Here the CDR3 reads CASSFRPNTGELFF. As DNA, the CDR3 is TGTGCCAGCAGTTTTCGGCCGAACACCGGGGAGCTGTTTTTT.

This clone has a single count. This rearrangement joins TRBV6-5 to TRBJ2-5, with TRBD1 as a possible D gene (5 bases). The germline gives CDR1 MNHEY, CDR2 SVGAGI. This CDR3 has 13 amino acids. The V end was cut by 9 bases, the J end by 2 bases, with 13 bases between. The CDR3 here is CASHSGLQETQYF. The DNA for the CDR3 is TGTGCCAGTCATTCAGGGTTGCAAGAGACCCAGTACTTC.

This rearrangement joins TRBV27 to TRBJ2-1; 15 positions match TRBD2. The CDR3 runs 15 residues. V lost 4 bases, J lost 16 bases, and 11 bases stayed unmatched. Per germline, CDR1 MNHEY and CDR2 SMNVEV (reference sequence). The CDR3 here is CASSSGTSGGRPPFF. CDR3 nucleotides: TGTGCCAGCAGTTCAGGGACTAGCGGGGGGCGGCCCCCCTTCTTC.

The rearrangement joins TRBV9 to TRBJ2-3, with D perhaps TRBD1 or TRBD2 (6 bases each). CDR3 length: 14 amino acids. Germline CDR1 reads SGDLS; CDR2 reads YYNGEE. The V end was cut by 3 bases, the J end by 9 bases, with 17 bases between. CDR3 DNA: TGTGCCAGCAGCGCCGGGGGAGCCCAGGGGACGCAGTATTTT. Its translation: CASSAGGAQGTQYF.

The gene calls are TRBV5-1 and TRBJ1-2; 9 bases agree with TRBD1. CDR3 length: 15 amino acids. The V gene end was trimmed by 0 bases and the J gene end by 6 bases; junction bases not matched to a gene: 6. CDR1 and CDR2 from the germline V gene are SGHRS and YFSETQ. The CDR3 loop is CASSLALQGAHGYTF. The CDR3 DNA follows: TGCGCCAGCAGCTTGGCGCTACAGGGGGCGCATGGCTACACCTTC.

The V call is TRBV6-2 or TRBV6-3, the J call TRBJ1-1; D remains ambiguous. V lost 4 bases and J lost 3, with 6 bases in between. Germline V gene data show CDR1 as MNHEY and CDR2 as SVGEGT. The CDR3 has 12 residues. For the CDR3, the DNA is TGTGCCAGCAGTTGGTCCGACACTGAAGCTTTCTTT. This gives the protein CASSWSDTEAFF.

This clone appeared a single time. The V gene is TRBV2, the J gene TRBJ2-6; D not certain. Between the trimmed V and J ends, which lost 5 bases and 1 base, there was a span of 24 bases. Per germline, CDR1 SNHLY and CDR2 FYNNEI. CDR3 length: 20 residues. CDR3 protein: CASSSAAIPGANSGANVLTF. DNA of the CDR3: TGTGCCAGCAGTTCGGCGGCCATCCCAGGAGCCAATTCTGGGGCCAACGTCCTGACTTTC.

This clone has only one observation. CDR3 in DNA: TGCAGTGCCCAACGGGGGCATGGCTACACCTTC. Encoded protein: CSAQRGHGYTF. The chain couples TRBV20-1 to TRBJ1-2; D might be TRBD1 (6 bases). The CDR3 is made up of 11 amino acids. V lost 6 bases to trimming and J lost 6 bases, with 11 bases between them. Germline V lookup: CDR1 DFQATT, CDR2 SNEGSKA (reference sequence).

In DNA form, the CDR3 reads TGTGCCAGCAGCTTAAGCGGGCGAGATACGCAGTATTTT. Encoded protein: CASSLSGRDTQYF. The V and J genes are TRBV7-2 and TRBJ2-3; the D gene is possibly TRBD2 (6 bases). The V end lost 2 bases, the J end lost 5 bases, and 8 bases lay between the germline ends. Germline V CDR1 and CDR2: SGHTA, FQGNSA. The CDR3 contains 13 residues. The full variable domain, in which reference TRBV7-2 and TRBJ2-3 provide the parts outside the CDR3, is GAGVSQSPSNKVTEKGKDVELRCDPISGHTALYWYRQSLGQGLEFLIYFQGNSAPDKSGLPSDRFSAERTGGSVSTLTIQRTQQEDSAVYLCASSLSGRDTQYFGPGTRLTVL.

CDR3 sequence: CASSPGASAEYEQYF. The CDR3 coding sequence is TGTGCCAGCAGCCCCGGGGCTAGCGCTGAATACGAGCAGTACTTC. V is TRBV5-4 and J is TRBJ2-7; D might be TRBD2 (6 bases). This CDR3 spans 15 amino acids. Germline V CDR1 and CDR2: SGHNT, YYREEE (reference sequence). With 4 bases removed from V and 4 bases from J, the gap between germline ends came to 18 bases.

This rearrangement joins TRBV5-5 to TRBJ2-7; 8 bases match TRBD1. CDR3 length equals 16 residues. Germline CDR1 is SGHKS and CDR2 is YYEKEE (reference sequence). With V trimmed by 0 bases and J by 3 bases, 8 bases remained unmatched. The CDR3 loop is CASSLAGQGGFYEQYF. The CDR3 nucleotides read TGTGCCAGCAGCTTGGCAGGACAGGGAGGTTTCTACGAGCAGTACTTC.

This sequence joins TRBV7-6 and TRBJ2-2; the D gene is possibly TRBD2 (6 bases). This CDR3 region has 16 residues. The V end was cut by 3 bases, the J end by 6 bases, with 17 bases between. Germline CDR1 and CDR2: SGHVS and FNYEAQ. CDR3 residues: CASSFRLAGSAGELFF. CDR3 DNA sequence: TGTGCCAGCAGCTTCCGACTCGCCGGGAGCGCCGGGGAGCTGTTTTTT.

The genes are TRBV4-2 and TRBJ1-1; no reliable D call. This CDR3 region has 18 residues. The germline V gene encodes CDR1 LGHNA and CDR2 YNFKEQ. Deletions cut 0 bases from V and 0 bases from J, with 17 bases between. The chain's CDR3 is CASSQDRRGKGMNTEAFF. For the CDR3, the DNA is TGTGCCAGCAGCCAAGATCGTCGGGGAAAAGGGATGAACACTGAAGCTTTCTTT.

V is TRBV7-8 and J is TRBJ2-1; tentative D call: TRBD2 (5 bases). Trimming shortened V by 2 bases and J by 5 bases, and 10 bases separated the two germline ends. The CDR3 is 14 residues long. Per germline, CDR1 SGHVS and CDR2 FQNEAQ. In nucleotides, the CDR3 is TGTGCCAGCAGCTTAAGGAGGACGGACAATGAGCAGTTCTTC. Its translation is CASSLRRTDNEQFF.

The chain carries TRBV5-1 and TRBJ2-5; D remains ambiguous. The germline V gene has CDR1 SGHRS and CDR2 YFSETQ. The CDR3 totals 14 residues. The germline V and J ends were trimmed by 4 bases and 5 bases, with 15 bases remaining between them. CDR3 region: CASSPQPSSETQYF. CDR3 bases: TGCGCCAGCAGCCCTCAGCCCTCGTCGGAGACCCAGTACTTC.

The chain uses TRBV19 and TRBJ2-7; 10 bases match TRBD1. CDR3 length equals 15 residues. Germline assignment: CDR1 LNHDA and CDR2 SQIVND (reference sequence). Trimming took 5 bases from V and 7 from J; bases not matched to a gene: 11. This chain's CDR3 is CASSPRGQGLGEQYF. In nucleotides, the CDR3 is TGTGCCAGTAGTCCCAGGGGACAGGGGCTCGGGGAGCAGTACTTC.

The V and J genes are TRBV18 and TRBJ1-1; D not certain. The CDR3 loop spans 13 amino acids. The ends were cut back, 0 bases at V and 11 bases at J, with 13 bases in the middle. The germline gives CDR1 KGHSH, CDR2 LQKENI. As DNA, the CDR3 is TGTGCCAGCTCACCACCGGCTAGTGATTTGGCTTTCTTT. It codes for CASSPPASDLAFF. Drawing the rest from reference TRBV18 and TRBJ1-1, the complete variable domain is NAGVMQNPRHLVRRRGQEARLRCSPMKGHSHVYWYRQLPEEGLKFMVYLQKENIIDESGMPKERFSAEFPKEGPSILRIQQVVRGDSAAYFCASSPPASDLAFFGQGTRLTVV.

V is TRBV27 and J is TRBJ1-1, with a tentative D call TRBD1 (5 bases). The V end was cut by 6 bases, the J end by 2 bases, with 13 bases between. There are 14 residues in the CDR3. Germline V gives CDR1 MNHEY, CDR2 SMNVEV (reference sequence). The CDR3 DNA sequence: TGTGCCAGCAGACAACACAGGATCAACACTGAAGCTTTCTTT. The encoded protein is CASRQHRINTEAFF.

The chain joins TRBV27 to TRBJ1-2; TRBD1 agrees at 7 bases. Germline assignment: CDR1 MNHEY and CDR2 SMNVEV (reference sequence). With 0 bases clipped from V and 6 bases from J, the junction kept 19 bases outside the gene matches. The CDR3 is 19 amino acids. Written as DNA, the CDR3 is TGTGCCAGCAGTTTATCGGGGGAGAGCAGGGGGTACGAAATTGATGGCTACACCTTC. Its protein product is CASSLSGESRGYEIDGYTF.

In this sample, this clone turned up once. This chain joins TRBV18 and TRBJ2-3; 11 bases line up with TRBD2. The V gene's germline CDR1 is KGHSH and CDR2 LQKENI. CDR3 length equals 18 residues. The J segment lost 2 bases and the V segment lost 6 bases, leaving 13 bases of the junction unmatched. CDR3 loop: CASSQLAGVNPITDTQYF. The DNA for the CDR3 is TGTGCCAGCTCTCAACTAGCGGGGGTAAACCCTATCACAGATACGCAGTATTTT.

The rearrangement uses TRBV14 and TRBJ2-3, with no clear D. Deletions cut 4 bases from V and 0 bases from J, with 11 bases between. This CDR3 spans 15 amino acids. Per germline, CDR1 SGHDN and CDR2 FVKESK. DNA for the CDR3: TGTGCCAGCAGCCCCCTGGCACCAAGCACAGATACGCAGTATTTT. This gives the protein CASSPLAPSTDTQYF.

The rearrangement joins TRBV6-5 to TRBJ1-2; D remains ambiguous. CDR1 and CDR2 from the germline V gene are MNHEY and SVGAGI. The length of the CDR3 is 14 residues. V gave up 2 bases and J gave up 3 bases, with 10 bases separating them. CDR3 protein: CASSYVETHYGYTF. CDR3 DNA: TGTGCCAGCAGTTACGTCGAGACACACTATGGCTACACCTTC.

J is TRBJ2-1 and V is TRBV5-1; 10 bases fit TRBD2. The germline V gene has CDR1 SGHRS and CDR2 YFSETQ. The trim removed 3 bases at V and 5 bases at J, leaving 8 bases unmatched. The CDR3 consists of 16 residues. The chain's CDR3 is CASSYSVAGGHNEQFF. Here the CDR3 DNA reads TGCGCCAGCAGCTATTCGGTAGCGGGGGGACACAATGAGCAGTTCTTC.